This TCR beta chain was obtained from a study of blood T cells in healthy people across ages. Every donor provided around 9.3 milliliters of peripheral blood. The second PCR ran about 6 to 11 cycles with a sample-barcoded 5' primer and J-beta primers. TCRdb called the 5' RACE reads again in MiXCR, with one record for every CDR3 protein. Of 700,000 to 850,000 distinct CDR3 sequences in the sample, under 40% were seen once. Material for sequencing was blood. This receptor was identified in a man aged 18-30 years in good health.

CDR3 sequence (DNA): TGCAGTGCTAGAGCCCCCCTCCGGGACAACGTATGGACAGATACGCAGTATTTT. This gives the protein CSARAPLRDNVWTDTQYF. This chain uses TRBV20-1 with TRBJ2-3, with D possibly matching TRBD1 (6 bases). Trimming pared 1 base from V and 3 bases from J, leaving 23 bases between. The CDR3 has 18 residues. Germline V CDR1 and CDR2: DFQATT, SNEGSKA (reference sequence).